A single sample gave rise to the 13 T cell receptor beta chains below, sequenced in a study of T cell repertoires in cytomegalovirus infection. One entry per CDR3 protein, called by TCRdb with MiXCR from the reads. The data show under 300,000 distinct CDR3 sequences, about 20% seen once. Their specific antigens are unknown. The sequences come from cultured PBMCs, collected from culture after CMV antigen stimulation. All receptors come from a human donor in good health (CMV status not recorded). Some clones in this sample may be carry-over from other donors' samples.

The chain joins TRBV20-1 to TRBJ2-2; 8 bases map to TRBD2. V gave up 0 bases and J gave up 9 bases; unmatched junction bases: 9. The CDR3 spans 15 residues. Germline-derived CDR1 and CDR2 are DFQATT and SNEGSKA (reference sequence). CDR3 bases: TGCAGTGCTAGAGATGGACTAGCTCGTGATCGGGAGCTGTTTTTT. As protein: CSARDGLARDRELFF.

The rearrangement uses TRBV10-2 and TRBJ2-2; 12 bases are a match to TRBD2. The CDR3 is made up of 15 amino acids. CDR1 is WSHSY and CDR2 is SAAADI in the germline V gene. V trimming: 6 bases; J trimming: 4 bases; junction bases outside the gene matches: 3. CDR3 coding DNA: TGCGCCAGCAGACTAGCGGGAGGTCGCACCGGGGAGCTGTTTTTT. Amino acid sequence: CASRLAGGRTGELFF.

The V call is TRBV30, the J call TRBJ2-3; tentatively, D is TRBD1 or TRBD2 (7 bases each). V was pared by 5 bases and J by 8 bases, with 20 bases between. The CDR3 length is 14 residues. Germline values: CDR1 GTSNPN, CDR2 SVGIG (reference sequence). The CDR3 DNA sequence: TGTGCCTGGGGAGCGGGACAGCGACCAATTACGCAGTATTTT. This sequence encodes CAWGAGQRPITQYF. Variable domain in full (rest from reference TRBV30 and TRBJ2-3): SQTIHQWPATLVQPVGSPLSLECTVEGTSNPNLYWYRQAAGRGLQLLFYSVGIGQISSEVPQNLSASRPQDRQFILSSKKLLLSDSGFYLCAWGAGQRPITQYFGPGTRLTVL.

The chain couples TRBV6-2 or TRBV6-3 to TRBJ2-7, with 9 nucleotides matching TRBD1. Germline lookup yields CDR1 MNHEY and CDR2 SVGEGT. This CDR3 contains 15 residues. Losses at the gene ends were 8 bases for V and 4 bases for J; bases not matched to a gene: 12. In DNA form, the CDR3 reads TGTGCCAGCCAAACGTTCCGGGACAGGGATTACGAGCAGTACTTC. Translation gives CASQTFRDRDYEQYF.

This chain uses TRBV7-2 with TRBJ2-1; tentatively, D is TRBD2 (7 bases). This CDR3 contains 13 residues. Between the trimmed V and J ends, which lost 11 bases and 6 bases, there was a span of 17 bases. Germline V gives CDR1 SGHTA, CDR2 FQGNSA. In DNA, the CDR3 is TGTGCCGACGGAGGGGGGGGCTCCAATGAGCAGTTCTTC. Amino acids: CADGGGGSNEQFF. The full variable domain, its missing parts supplied by reference TRBV7-2 and TRBJ2-1, is GAGVSQSPSNKVTEKGKDVELRCDPISGHTALYWYRQSLGQGLEFLIYFQGNSAPDKSGLPSDRFSAERTGGSVSTLTIQRTQQEDSAVYLCADGGGGSNEQFFGPGTRLTVL.

CDR3 loop: CASSEGAGGGIGGTEAFF. DNA of the CDR3: TGTGCCAGCAGTGAAGGGGCAGGGGGCGGGATTGGCGGCACTGAAGCTTTCTTT. The chain links TRBV2 to TRBJ1-1; 8 nucleotides match TRBD1. Trimming cost V 1 base and J 4 bases; bases outside gene matches: 14. The CDR3 runs to 18 residues. CDR1 and CDR2 from the germline V gene are SNHLY and FYNNEI. Drawing the rest from reference TRBV2 and TRBJ1-1, the complete variable domain is EPEVTQTPSHQVTQMGQEVILRCVPISNHLYFYWYRQILGQKVEFLVSFYNNEISEKSEIFDDQFSVERPDGSNFTLKIRSTKLEDSAMYFCASSEGAGGGIGGTEAFFGQGTRLTVV.

This clonotype showed up just a few times. This chain connects TRBV2 to TRBJ2-4, with 9 positions matching TRBD2. Trimming at V came to 4 bases and at J to 12 bases, leaving 16 bases not matched to a gene. This CDR3 is built from 16 residues. Germline V gene sequence: CDR1 SNHLY, CDR2 FYNNEI. CDR3 residues: CASSGPLVAGAPAQYF. DNA of the CDR3: TGTGCCAGCAGTGGACCGTTGGTAGCGGGAGCCCCGGCTCAGTACTTC. The full variable domain, with the rest looked up from reference TRBV2 and TRBJ2-4, is EPEVTQTPSHQVTQMGQEVILRCVPISNHLYFYWYRQILGQKVEFLVSFYNNEISEKSEIFDDQFSVERPDGSNFTLKIRSTKLEDSAMYFCASSGPLVAGAPAQYFGAGTRLSVL.

Only a few counts were recorded for this clonotype. This chain links TRBV7-3 with TRBJ2-3; D is tentatively TRBD1 or TRBD2 (5 bases each). The V gene's germline CDR1 is SGHTA and CDR2 FQGTGA. The CDR3 contains 16 residues. V was shortened by 5 bases and J by 1 base, with 16 bases between the two germline ends. DNA of the CDR3: TGTGCCAGCAGCCCCCAGAGGGGAGTCGGCACAGATACGCAGTATTTT. This sequence encodes CASSPQRGVGTDTQYF.

This clonotype occurred many times. The chain couples TRBV7-2 to TRBJ2-1, with TRBD1 matching over 7 bases. Germline assignment: CDR1 SGHTA and CDR2 FQGNSA. The CDR3 is 17 residues long. V lost 5 bases and J lost 0; bases outside the gene matches: 10. The chain's CDR3 is CASSADDRESSYNEQFF. Here the CDR3 DNA reads TGTGCCAGCAGCGCCGACGACAGGGAGAGCTCCTACAATGAGCAGTTCTTC. The complete variable domain, with remaining parts taken from reference TRBV7-2 and TRBJ2-1, reads GAGVSQSPSNKVTEKGKDVELRCDPISGHTALYWYRQSLGQGLEFLIYFQGNSAPDKSGLPSDRFSAERTGGSVSTLTIQRTQQEDSAVYLCASSADDRESSYNEQFFGPGTRLTVL.

The sample holds a few counts of this clonotype. The V and J genes are TRBV12-3 or TRBV12-4 and TRBJ1-5; no reliable D call. Deletions cut 5 bases from V and 9 bases from J, with 14 bases between. The CDR3 is 13 amino acids. The chain's CDR3 is CASSPKVFGPQHF. The CDR3 DNA reads TGTGCCAGCAGTCCGAAGGTTTTCGGGCCCCAGCATTTT.

Many counts were recorded for this clonotype. The chain employs TRBV7-4 and TRBJ1-1, with D perhaps matching TRBD1 (5 bases). V lost 1 base and J lost 0, with 9 bases in between. CDR1 is SGHVT, CDR2 SQSDAQ, per germline. The CDR3 has 15 residues. CDR3 nucleotides: TGTGCCAGCAGCTTAGGCCGGGGCATGAACACTGAAGCTTTCTTT. This sequence encodes CASSLGRGMNTEAFF. Full variable domain (outside the CDR3, taken from reference TRBV7-4 and TRBJ1-1): GAGVSQSPRYKVAKRGRDVALRCDSISGHVTLYWYRQTLGQGSEVLTYSQSDAQRDKSGRPSGRFSAERPERSVSTLKIQRTEQGDSAVYLCASSLGRGMNTEAFFGQGTRLTVV.

This clonotype occurred many times. The rearrangement links TRBV19 to TRBJ2-3; a weak D match, TRBD1 (6 bases). CDR1 LNHDA and CDR2 SQIVND come from the germline V gene (reference sequence). The ends were cut back, 6 bases at V and 2 bases at J, with 18 bases in the middle. This CDR3 is built from 16 residues. The CDR3 coding sequence is TGTGCCAGTAGCACCCCTCTGGGGGCGGTCACAGATACGCAGTATTTT. Translated: CASSTPLGAVTDTQYF.

The CDR3 sequence is CASSQSLAEPYEQYF. The CDR3 coding sequence is TGCGCCAGCAGCCAGTCCCTAGCGGAACCCTACGAGCAGTACTTC. The chain joins TRBV4-3 to TRBJ2-7, with TRBD2 identical over 7 bases. Germline assignment: CDR1 LGHNA and CDR2 YSLEER. V lost 3 bases to trimming and J lost 2 bases; unmatched junction nucleotides: 7. The CDR3 is 15 amino acids.